These T cell receptor beta chains were read from a single sample in a study of blood T cell repertoires in COVID-19. Some clones are missing from TCRdb's copy, which holds only in-frame ones; the method was immunoSEQ multiplex PCR. The profile covers 140,000 to 150,000 clones, with more than 75% appearing a single time and nearly 15% taken by the ten largest. Specimen: peripheral blood. The receptor source for this set is a human donor with acute or convalescent COVID-19. The donor label of this sample is uncertain. CDR3s include the opening cysteine and the closing phenylalanine or tryptophan. Clone size is stated in some rows and not others, as once, few, many or a class when expanded.

CASTSGTGAFNQPQHF	TRBJ1-5	NA	TRBV19
CASSPNGRMTGNTEAFF	TRBJ1-1	NA	TRBV2
CASSLEGGNQPQHF	TRBJ1-5	NA	TRBV7-9
CAISAVGTGMTYTF	TRBJ1-2	NA	TRBV19
CASRQGIGNGYTF	TRBJ1-2	once	TRBV7-8
CASSQGSSSYNEQFF	TRBJ2-1	NA	TRBV5-6
CASSYSPLSGNTIYF	TRBJ1-3	NA	TRBV6-5
CASSWGQNSPLHF	TRBJ1-6	NA	TRBV5-1
CASTYLRSANTGELFF	TRBJ2-2	NA	TRBV5-8
CASRSWGGGYTF	TRBJ1-2	NA	TRBV6-5
CASSPGTGRYEQYF	TRBJ2-7	NA	TRBV5-1
CASSTQTGPYEQYF	TRBJ2-7	once	TRBV7-2
CASSARLVTDTQYF	TRBJ2-3	NA	TRBV9
CASTEGTGNPYGYTF	TRBJ1-2	NA	TRBV6-4
CASSPLGASGGMADEQFF	TRBJ2-1	NA	TRBV7-2